Listed here are 8 T cell receptor beta chains from one sample, sequenced in a study of blood T cells in healthy people across ages. The second PCR ran about 6 to 11 cycles with a sample-barcoded 5' primer and J-beta primers. TCRdb ran MiXCR on the 5' RACE reads and lists one entry per CDR3 protein. The sample includes around 990,000 distinct CDR3 sequences, roughly two fifths seen only once; the top ten take about 12%. Material for sequencing was blood. These receptors originate from a man between 18 and 29 years old in good health.

The rearrangement joins TRBV20-1 to TRBJ2-7; D is perhaps TRBD1 (6 bases). Germline V gives CDR1 DFQATT, CDR2 SNEGSKA (reference sequence). The CDR3 totals 14 residues. Trimming removed 4 bases at V and 2 bases at J, with 15 bases between. The CDR3 is CSATSDSNTYEQYF. Written as DNA, the CDR3 is TGCAGTGCTACCTCGGACAGCAACACCTACGAGCAGTACTTC.

This clonotype was picked up a small number of times. The gene calls are TRBV11-3 and TRBJ2-3; TRBD1 agrees at 10 bases. The germline CDR1 and CDR2 sequences are SGHNT and YENEEA. The CDR3 extends over 16 amino acids. Germline trimming cut 4 bases from V and 2 bases from J; bases unmatched to any gene: 6. CDR3 in amino acids: CASSSGQGGVTDTQYF. The CDR3 DNA sequence: TGTGCCAGCAGCTCCGGACAGGGGGGAGTCACAGATACGCAGTATTTT.

In this sample, this clonotype turned up a few times. V usage is TRBV12-3 or TRBV12-4 and J usage is TRBJ1-1; TRBD1 is a possible D gene (5 bases). The CDR3 extends over 14 amino acids. Trimming removed 3 bases from V and 2 bases from J, with 10 bases in between. The DNA for the CDR3 is TGTGCCAGCAGTTTCAGGGCCCGAAACACTGAAGCTTTCTTT. This gives the protein CASSFRARNTEAFF.

This rearrangement joins TRBV10-2 to TRBJ2-1; D gene uncertain. The end of the DNA fits TRBJ2-7 better, so the J call may be wrong. This CDR3 region has 14 residues. Germline V gives CDR1 WSHSY, CDR2 SAAADI. CDR3 sequence (DNA): TGCGCCAGCAGTGAGGGACCATCCGGATACGAGCAGTACTTC. Its translation: CASSEGPSGYEQYF.

In regard to this clonotype: A single base separates this from a much larger clone, so it may be a read error. V usage is TRBV11-2 and J usage is TRBJ2-1; 12 bases are shared with TRBD2. CDR3 size: 18 residues. The ends lost 4 bases at V and 5 bases at J; junction bases unmatched: 12. Germline values: CDR1 SGHAT, CDR2 FQNNGV. CDR3 in DNA: TGTGCCAGCAGCTCAGATCTGGGCTCTAGCGGGGGGGACAATGAGCAGTTCTTC. It specifies CASSSDLGSSGGDNEQFF.

The chain employs TRBV20-1 and TRBJ1-5; no clear D gene. CDR1 DFQATT and CDR2 SNEGSKA come from the germline V gene (reference sequence). The V end was cut by 1 base, the J end by 0 bases, with 10 bases between. There are 15 residues in the CDR3. The CDR3 is CSARGGSDSNQPQHF. The CDR3 nucleotides are TGCAGTGCTAGAGGGGGATCCGATAGCAATCAGCCCCAGCATTTT.

This clonotype was detected only a few times. This rearrangement joins TRBV6-2 or TRBV6-3 to TRBJ2-1, with D uncertain. The CDR3 runs to 15 residues. Germline lookup yields CDR1 MNHEY and CDR2 SVGEGT. Trimming removed 2 bases from V and 1 base from J, with 9 bases in between. CDR3 sequence: CASSYMGMSYNEQFF. The CDR3 DNA follows: TGTGCCAGCAGTTACATGGGAATGTCCTACAATGAGCAGTTCTTC.

This clonotype was recorded many times. The chain has TRBV11-2 and TRBJ1-2; D gene uncertain. With 4 bases removed from V and 4 bases from J, the gap between germline ends came to 13 bases. This CDR3 is built from 14 residues. Germline CDR1 and CDR2: SGHAT and FQNNGV. The CDR3 protein is CASSSPRRFYGYTF. CDR3 in DNA: TGTGCCAGCAGCTCGCCGAGACGGTTCTATGGCTACACCTTC.